This entry describes one TCR beta chain. In the United States, treatment was given to all participants with HIV. This specimen belongs to a study of long-term antiretroviral therapy in people with HIV. Sequencing relied on immunoSEQ assay v3.0, run at survey level. Assay: immunoSEQ multiplex PCR; the TCRdb copy retains only in-frame clones and omits some. Of 20,000 to 25,000 clones listed, over 80% are singletons. CDR3 length equals 15 residues. The V gene lost 0 bases and the J gene lost 3 bases, with 12 bases spanning the gap. Looked up from germline, CDR1 is SGDLS and CDR2 is YYNGEE. The receptor was isolated from a woman aged 40 to 50 with HIV. The sequences come from unsorted PBMCs, collected 1.2 years after starting antiretroviral therapy. The genes are TRBV9 and TRBJ1-2; D is uncertain. The CDR3 DNA reads as TGTGCCAGCAGCGTAGATGGGGTTGGTTACTATGGCTACACCTTC. Its translation is CASSVDGVGYYGYTF.